These 7 T cell receptor beta chains originate from one sample sequenced in a study of identical twins. TCRdb reprocessed the 5' RACE reads with MiXCR, giving one entry per CDR3 protein. This table has 400,000 to 550,000 distinct CDR3 sequences, 20% to 25% appearing once. These data were also reused for a study on T cells expressing NK-cell markers.

Material for sequencing was CD4+ T cells sorted from blood. These receptors came from a young woman in good health.

At least ten counts were recorded for this clonotype. The rearrangement joins TRBV4-3 to TRBJ2-7, with TRBD1 matching 7 bases. V shed 5 bases, J shed 3 bases, and the junction held 7 bases outside the gene matches. Germline V CDR1 and CDR2: LGHNA, YSLEER. The CDR3 has 14 residues. The CDR3 DNA reads TGCGCCAGCAGCATCCGACAGGGCAACTACGAGCAGTACTTC. It translates to CASSIRQGNYEQYF.

A few counts support this clonotype. The gene calls are TRBV27 and TRBJ2-7, with D perhaps matching TRBD2 (6 bases). This CDR3 region has 15 residues. With 5 bases removed from V and 9 bases from J, the gap between germline ends came to 23 bases. Germline CDR1 and CDR2: MNHEY and SMNVEV (reference sequence). The CDR3 loop reads CASSAPMRGVSGQYF. The CDR3 nucleotides read TGTGCCAGCAGTGCCCCTATGCGGGGAGTCTCTGGGCAGTACTTC.

This clonotype was observed a few times. The chain is built from TRBV7-2 and TRBJ1-2, with D hard to call. Trimming pared 1 base from V and 4 bases from J, leaving 13 bases between. The CDR3 runs to 15 residues. Germline CDR1 reads SGHTA; CDR2 reads FQGNSA. Here the CDR3 reads CASSLVDDRSYGYTF. CDR3 nucleotides: TGTGCCAGCAGCTTAGTTGACGACCGTTCCTATGGCTACACCTTC.

V and J are TRBV20-1 and TRBJ2-2; D gene ambiguous. Germline V gene sequence: CDR1 DFQATT, CDR2 SNEGSKA (reference sequence). The CDR3 covers 13 residues. CDR3 residues: CTSGPENTGELFF. The DNA for the CDR3 is TGCACCTCCGGGCCGGAGAACACCGGGGAGCTGTTTTTT.

V and J are TRBV20-1 and TRBJ2-3; TRBD2 matches at 11 bases. This CDR3 region has 13 residues. The V segment lost 4 bases and the J segment 5 bases; nucleotides outside the gene matches: 2. Germline V gene lookup returns CDR1 DFQATT and CDR2 SNEGSKA (reference sequence). The CDR3 spells CSAIAGGLDTQYF. The CDR3 DNA sequence: TGCAGTGCTATAGCGGGGGGGCTAGATACGCAGTATTTT.

This chain uses TRBV20-1 with TRBJ2-3, with D maybe TRBD2 (5 bases). The V end lost 3 bases, the J end lost 0 bases, and 13 bases lay between the germline ends. The CDR3 contains 15 residues. CDR1 is DFQATT, CDR2 SNEGSKA, per germline (reference sequence). CDR3 loop: CSARTGNLSTDTQYF. CDR3 DNA sequence: TGCAGTGCTAGGACCGGGAATCTAAGCACAGATACGCAGTATTTT.

This clonotype was detected ten times or more. The rearrangement joins TRBV29-1 to TRBJ2-1, with D possibly being TRBD1 (6 bases). V was shortened by 7 bases and J by 7 bases, with 20 bases between the two germline ends. The germline V gene encodes CDR1 SQVTM and CDR2 ANQGSEA. This CDR3 has 14 amino acids. The CDR3 loop is CSGHRATSGNEQFF. CDR3 nucleotides: TGCAGCGGACACAGGGCAACGAGCGGTAATGAGCAGTTCTTC.